This T cell receptor (beta chain) was found in a study of T cells in Graves' hyperthyroidism and ophthalmopathy. Diagnosis rested on symptoms, serum thyroxine and TRAb, thyroid ultrasound, and orbital computed tomography. The TCR beta CDR3 regions underwent amplification using RNA transcripts as the source. The primer set for the first-round RT-PCR of the TCR CDR3 was HTBI. TCRdb recomputed calls from the multiplex PCR reads with MiXCR, one row per CDR3 protein. This table holds 500,000 to 600,000 distinct CDR3 sequences, 40% to 50% found once. Study-wide findings and caveats: Using 13 V-J features, a model discriminated ophthalmopathy from stable hyperthyroidism. The model predicted ophthalmopathy a median roughly 6.5 months before onset.

The CDR3 contains 14 residues. From germline, CDR1 is ENHRY and CDR2 SYGVKD. J was trimmed by 5 bases and V by 6 bases; bases with no gene match: 7. As for this clonotype: The antigen remains undetermined.

This chain links TRBV10-3 with TRBJ2-5; TRBD1 agrees at 9 bases. Sequencing input: peripheral blood or thyroid tissue (not recorded which). The receptor was isolated from an adult woman with Graves' disease, either hyperthyroidism or ophthalmopathy (not recorded which). DNA for the CDR3: TGTGCCATCAGCCCGGGACAGGGTATGGAGACCCAGTACTTC. Its protein product is CAISPGQGMETQYF.